This T cell receptor beta chain was profiled in a study of cytomegalovirus exposure and HLA in healthy donors. About the research overall: Early released data had about 85 million unique TCRs, all coming from HLA-typed donors.

Study findings and constraints: Immune exposure information comprised only CMV serostatus. Reportedly, cytomegalovirus status was diagnosed with high sensitivity and specificity.

13 Jbeta primers and 60 Vbeta primers were used for the PCR. Some clones are missing from TCRdb's copy, which holds only in-frame ones; the method was immunoSEQ multiplex PCR. Of 210,000 or so clones in the sample, 65% to 90% were seen once. As for this clone: Antigen specificity is unknown.

Trimming took 6 bases from V and 2 from J; bases not matched to a gene: 7. The CDR3 contains 15 residues. Germline CDR1 and CDR2: MNHNS and SASEGT. The origin of this receptor is a girl aged 5 to 17 in good health and CMV-seronegative. Source material: PBMCs. The chain couples TRBV6-1 to TRBJ1-5, with TRBD1 matching 7 bases. The CDR3 region is CASSRSGGRNQPQHF. In DNA form, the CDR3 reads TGTGCCAGCAGCCGTTCAGGGGGGCGCAATCAGCCCCAGCATTTT.